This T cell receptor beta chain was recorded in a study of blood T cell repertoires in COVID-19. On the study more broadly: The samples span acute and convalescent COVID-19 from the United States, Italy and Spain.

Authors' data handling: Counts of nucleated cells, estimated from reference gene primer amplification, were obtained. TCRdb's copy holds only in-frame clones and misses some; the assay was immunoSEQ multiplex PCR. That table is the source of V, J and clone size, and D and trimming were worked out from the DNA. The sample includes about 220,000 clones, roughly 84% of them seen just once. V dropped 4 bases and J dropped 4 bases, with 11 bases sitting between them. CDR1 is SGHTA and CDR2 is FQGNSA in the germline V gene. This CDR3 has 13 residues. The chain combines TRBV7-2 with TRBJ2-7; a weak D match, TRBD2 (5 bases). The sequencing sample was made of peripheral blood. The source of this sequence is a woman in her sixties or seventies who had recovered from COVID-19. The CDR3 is CASSSISEYEQYF. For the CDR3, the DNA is TGTGCCAGCAGCTCCATTAGCGAGTACGAGCAGTACTTC.